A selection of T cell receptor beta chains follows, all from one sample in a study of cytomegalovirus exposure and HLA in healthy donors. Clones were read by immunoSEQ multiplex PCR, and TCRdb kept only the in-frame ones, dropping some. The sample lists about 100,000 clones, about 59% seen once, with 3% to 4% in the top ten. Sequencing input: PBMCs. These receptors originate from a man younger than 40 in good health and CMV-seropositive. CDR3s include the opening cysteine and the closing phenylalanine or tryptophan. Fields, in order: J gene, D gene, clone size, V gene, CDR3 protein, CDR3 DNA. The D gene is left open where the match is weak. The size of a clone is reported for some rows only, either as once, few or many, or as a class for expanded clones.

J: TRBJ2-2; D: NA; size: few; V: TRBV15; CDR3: CATPQLNTGELFF; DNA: TGTGCCACCCCCCAACTGAACACCGGGGAGCTGTTTTTT
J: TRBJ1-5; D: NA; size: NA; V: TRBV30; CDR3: CAWSTDSDQPQHF; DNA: TGTGCCTGGAGCACAGATTCGGATCAGCCCCAGCATTTT
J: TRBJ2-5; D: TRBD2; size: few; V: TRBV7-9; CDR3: CASSRGERGAEETQYF; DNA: TGTGCCAGCAGCAGGGGGGAGCGGGGGGCCGAGGAGACCCAGTACTTC
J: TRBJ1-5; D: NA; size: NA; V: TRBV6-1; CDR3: CARSFQTSSNQPQHF; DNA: TGTGCCCGAAGTTTCCAGACTTCTAGCAATCAGCCCCAGCATTTT
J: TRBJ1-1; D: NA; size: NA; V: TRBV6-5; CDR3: CASTLLNTEAFF; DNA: TGTGCCAGCACCCTCTTGAACACTGAAGCTTTCTTT
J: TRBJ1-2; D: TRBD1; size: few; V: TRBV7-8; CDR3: CASSATGDDGYTF; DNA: TGTGCCAGCAGCGCGACAGGGGATGATGGCTACACCTTC
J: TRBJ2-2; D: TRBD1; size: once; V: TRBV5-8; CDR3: CASSHTTGVTGELFF; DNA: TGTGCCAGCAGCCACACGACAGGGGTCACCGGGGAGCTGTTTTTT
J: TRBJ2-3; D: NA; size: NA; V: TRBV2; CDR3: CASGRGNTDTQYF; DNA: TGTGCCAGCGGCCGAGGAAACACAGATACGCAGTATTTT
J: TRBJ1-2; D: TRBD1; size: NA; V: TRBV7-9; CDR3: CASSWGQENYGYTF; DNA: TGTGCCAGCAGTTGGGGACAGGAGAACTATGGCTACACCTTC
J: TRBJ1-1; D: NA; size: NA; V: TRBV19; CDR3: CASSTEGAEAFF; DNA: TGTGCCAGTAGTACCGAGGGGGCTGAAGCTTTCTTT
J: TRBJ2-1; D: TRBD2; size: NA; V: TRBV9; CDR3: CASSTLGGTNEQFF; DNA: TGTGCCAGCAGCACGCTGGGGGGGACGAATGAGCAGTTCTTC
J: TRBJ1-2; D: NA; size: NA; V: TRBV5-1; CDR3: CASSLLMGSWGYTF; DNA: TGCGCCAGCAGCTTATTGATGGGCTCCTGGGGCTACACCTTC
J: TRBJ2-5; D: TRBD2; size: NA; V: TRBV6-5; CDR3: CASSWGLAEGQETQYF; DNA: TGTGCCAGCAGTTGGGGACTAGCGGAGGGCCAAGAGACCCAGTACTTC
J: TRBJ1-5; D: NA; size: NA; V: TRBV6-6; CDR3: CASSRLNQPQHF; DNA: TGTGCCAGCAGTCGGTTGAATCAGCCCCAGCATTTT
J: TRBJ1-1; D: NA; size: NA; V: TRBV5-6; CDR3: CASSYAGNTEAFF; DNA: TGTGCCAGCAGCTACGCGGGGAACACTGAAGCTTTCTTT
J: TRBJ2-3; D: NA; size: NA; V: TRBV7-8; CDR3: CASSLYRGITDTQYF; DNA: TGTGCCAGCAGCTTGTATCGAGGGATCACAGATACGCAGTATTTT
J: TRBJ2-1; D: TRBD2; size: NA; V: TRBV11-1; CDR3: CASSTGTRPDEQFF; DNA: TGTGCCAGCAGCACCGGGACTAGGCCCGATGAGCAGTTCTTC
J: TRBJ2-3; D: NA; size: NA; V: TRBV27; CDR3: CASSSPPGKRTDTQYF; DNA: TGTGCCAGCAGTTCCCCCCCGGGAAAGAGGACAGATACGCAGTATTTT
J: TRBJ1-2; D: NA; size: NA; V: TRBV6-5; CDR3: CASKFLYGYTF; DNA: TGTGCCAGCAAATTTCTCTATGGCTACACCTTC
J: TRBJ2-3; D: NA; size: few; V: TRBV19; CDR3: CASSFGGGTDTQYF; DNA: TGTGCCAGTAGCTTCGGGGGTGGCACAGATACGCAGTATTTT
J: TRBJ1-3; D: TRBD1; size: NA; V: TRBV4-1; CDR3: CASSQVWTGPQAFSGNTIYF; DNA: TGCGCCAGCAGCCAAGTTTGGACAGGTCCTCAGGCCTTCTCTGGAAACACCATATATTTT
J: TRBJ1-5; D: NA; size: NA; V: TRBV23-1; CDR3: CASTPGGGYQPQHF; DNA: TGCGCCAGCACCCCCGGCGGAGGGTATCAGCCCCAGCATTTT
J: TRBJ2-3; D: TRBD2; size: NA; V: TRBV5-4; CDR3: CASSPGTSGGARDTQYF; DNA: TGTGCCAGCAGCCCCGGAACTAGCGGGGGGGCTAGGGATACGCAGTATTTT
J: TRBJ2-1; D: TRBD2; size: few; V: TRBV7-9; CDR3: CASSLALAGTYNEQFF; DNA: TGTGCCAGCAGCTTAGCACTAGCGGGAACCTACAATGAGCAGTTCTTC
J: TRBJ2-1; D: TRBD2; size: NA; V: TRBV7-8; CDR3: CASSLGPSGGPGYNEQFF; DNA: TGTGCCAGCAGCTTAGGTCCTAGCGGGGGGCCAGGGTACAATGAGCAGTTCTTC
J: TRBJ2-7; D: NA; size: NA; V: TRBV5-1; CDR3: CASSSGLTYEQYF; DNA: TGCGCCAGCAGCTCGGGGTTAACCTACGAGCAGTACTTC
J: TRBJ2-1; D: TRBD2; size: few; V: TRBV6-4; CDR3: CASPVGGKYNEQFF; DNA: TGTGCCAGCCCGGTGGGGGGGAAGTACAATGAGCAGTTCTTC
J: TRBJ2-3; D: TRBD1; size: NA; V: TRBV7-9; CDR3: CASSKGQVGLDTQYF; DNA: TGTGCCAGCAGCAAGGGACAGGTCGGGTTGGATACGCAGTATTTT
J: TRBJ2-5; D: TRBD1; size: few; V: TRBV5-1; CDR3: CASSLGQGWETQYF; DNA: TGCGCCAGCAGCTTGGGACAGGGGTGGGAGACCCAGTACTTC
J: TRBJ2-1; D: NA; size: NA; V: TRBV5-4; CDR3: CASSPDISYNEQFF; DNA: TGTGCCAGCAGCCCTGACATTTCCTACAATGAGCAGTTCTTC
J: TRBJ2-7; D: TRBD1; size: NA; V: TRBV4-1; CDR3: CASSQDRTGNEQYF; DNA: TGCGCCAGCAGCCAAGACCGGACAGGGAACGAGCAGTACTTC
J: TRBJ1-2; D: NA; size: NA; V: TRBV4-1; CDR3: CASSLQSRNYGYTF; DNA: TGCGCCAGCAGCCTACAGTCTCGGAACTATGGCTACACCTTC
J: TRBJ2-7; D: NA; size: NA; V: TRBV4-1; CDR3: CASSQPGLAEVLNEQYF; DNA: TGCGCCAGCAGCCAGCCTGGACTGGCAGAGGTGTTGAACGAGCAGTACTTC
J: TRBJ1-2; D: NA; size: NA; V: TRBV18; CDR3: CASSPPRGGSLGYGYTF; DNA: TGTGCCAGCTCACCACCGAGAGGGGGAAGCTTAGGCTATGGCTACACCTTC
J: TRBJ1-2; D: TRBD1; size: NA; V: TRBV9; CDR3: CASSVTPGQRPYGYTF; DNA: TGTGCCAGCAGCGTAACCCCGGGACAGAGGCCTTATGGCTACACCTTC
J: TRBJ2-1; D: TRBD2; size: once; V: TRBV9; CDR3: CASSVALAGRGEQFF; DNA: TGTGCCAGCAGCGTAGCCCTAGCGGGGCGGGGTGAGCAGTTCTTC
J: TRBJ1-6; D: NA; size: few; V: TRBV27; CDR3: CASSLRANNSPLHF; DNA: TGTGCCAGCAGTTTGAGAGCTAATAATTCACCCCTCCACTTT
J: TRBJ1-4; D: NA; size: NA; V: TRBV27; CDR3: CASRPRPGPLGSNEKLFF; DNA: TGTGCCAGCAGGCCTAGACCAGGCCCACTGGGGAGTAATGAAAAACTGTTTTTT
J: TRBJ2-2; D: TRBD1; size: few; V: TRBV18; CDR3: CASSPRQGNTGELFF; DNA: TGTGCCAGCTCACCAAGACAGGGAAACACCGGGGAGCTGTTTTTT
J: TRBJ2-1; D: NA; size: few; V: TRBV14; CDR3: CASSHPPGGRPPYNEQFF; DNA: TGTGCCAGCAGCCATCCACCGGGTGGTAGACCACCCTACAATGAGCAGTTCTTC
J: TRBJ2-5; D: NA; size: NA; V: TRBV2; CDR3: CASSGGPREQYF; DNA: TGTGCCAGCAGTGGGGGACCCCGGGAGCAGTACTTC
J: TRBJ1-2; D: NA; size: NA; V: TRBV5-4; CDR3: CASSLLLRLEGYTF; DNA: TGTGCCAGCAGCTTGCTTCTCCGGTTAGAGGGCTACACCTTC
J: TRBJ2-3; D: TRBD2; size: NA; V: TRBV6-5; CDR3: CASSYSTVAGDTQYF; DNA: TGTGCCAGCAGTTACTCGACGGTAGCGGGTGATACGCAGTATTTT
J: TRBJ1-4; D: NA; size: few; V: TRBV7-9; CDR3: CASSLAHPETGEKLFF; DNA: TGTGCCAGCAGCTTAGCGCACCCGGAGACTGGTGAAAAACTGTTTTTT
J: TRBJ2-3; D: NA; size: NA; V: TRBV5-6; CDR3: CASSSGPSTDTQYF; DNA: TGTGCCAGCAGTTCGGGTCCCAGCACAGATACGCAGTATTTT
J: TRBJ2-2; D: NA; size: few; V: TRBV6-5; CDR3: CASRLIQGSGELFF; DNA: TGTGCCAGCAGGTTAATACAGGGTTCCGGGGAGCTGTTTTTT